Following are 23 T cell receptor beta chains from one sample sequenced in a study of untreated major depressive disorder. Profiled with immunoSEQ multiplex PCR; TCRdb holds only in-frame clones, not every one. Found here are more than 20,000 clones, 90% to 95% of them singletons; the top ten hold 0.25% to 0.35%. Material: CD4+ T cells from PBMCs. Receptors were obtained from a man under 40 in good health.

The rearrangement joins TRBV25-1 to TRBJ2-3, with D hard to call. V was shortened by 2 bases and J by 0 bases, with 18 bases between the two germline ends. This CDR3 has 18 residues. Germline V gives CDR1 MGHDK, CDR2 SYGVNS. The CDR3 DNA follows: TGTGCCAGCAGTGAACTAATCGGCGGCGGTACTAGCACAGATACGCAGTATTTT. Protein: CASSELIGGGTSTDTQYF.

The chain combines TRBV6-5 with TRBJ2-5, with TRBD1 identical over 8 bases. Per the germline V gene, CDR1 is MNHEY and CDR2 is SVGAGI. This CDR3 contains 14 residues. Trimming took 2 bases from V and 4 from J; bases not matched to a gene: 3. The CDR3 spells CASSYGTGGETQYF. The CDR3 nucleotides read TGTGCCAGCAGTTACGGCACAGGGGGAGAGACCCAGTACTTC.

The J gene is TRBJ1-2, the V gene TRBV30; no firm D call. The germline CDR1 and CDR2 sequences are GTSNPN and SVGIG (reference sequence). V lost 0 bases to trimming and J lost 8 bases, with 10 bases between them. This CDR3 spans 12 amino acids. The CDR3 nucleotides are TGTGCCTGGAGTGTTGGTGGTCCCGGCTACACCTTC. This sequence encodes CAWSVGGPGYTF.

The V call is TRBV2, the J call TRBJ1-1; 7 bases match TRBD1. V shed 7 bases, J shed 1 base, and the junction held 9 bases outside the gene matches. CDR1 and CDR2 from the germline V gene are SNHLY and FYNNEI. The CDR3 is 15 amino acids. The CDR3 sequence: CASTQWDSANTEAFF. The CDR3 bases are TGTGCCAGCACCCAATGGGACAGCGCGAACACTGAAGCTTTCTTT.

V usage is TRBV30 and J usage is TRBJ1-2, with TRBD1 identical over 7 bases. Unmatched junction bases numbered 10, after V lost 5 bases and J lost 4 bases. The CDR3 has 14 residues. Germline V lookup: CDR1 GTSNPN, CDR2 SVGIG (reference sequence). DNA for the CDR3: TGTGCCTGGGGCGGGACAGCCATTAGCTATGGCTACACCTTC. It specifies CAWGGTAISYGYTF.

This clone was recorded only once. This chain's CDR3 is CASSLPRQGFSGEQYF. As DNA, the CDR3 is TGTGCCAGCAGCTTACCTCGACAGGGGTTTTCGGGTGAGCAGTACTTC. The chain carries TRBV7-2 and TRBJ2-7, with TRBD1 matching 8 bases. There are 16 residues in the CDR3. Germline CDR1 and CDR2: SGHTA and FQGNSA. J gave up 7 bases and V 2 bases, and 13 bases lay outside the gene matches.

The J gene is TRBJ2-2, the V gene TRBV27, with unresolved D. The germline CDR1 and CDR2 sequences are MNHEY and SMNVEV (reference sequence). The CDR3 spans 14 residues. V lost 7 bases and J 1 base, leaving 10 bases between the germline ends. The CDR3 region has the DNA TGTGCCAGCACCACGGACGGGAACACCGGGGAGCTGTTTTTT. Protein: CASTTDGNTGELFF.

The chain recombines TRBV9 with TRBJ2-7; D might be TRBD2 (6 bases). Trimming shortened V by 4 bases and J by 3 bases, and 11 bases separated the two germline ends. The germline gives CDR1 SGDLS, CDR2 YYNGEE. The length of the CDR3 is 13 residues. The CDR3 is CASSPGLGYEQYF. The DNA for the CDR3 is TGTGCCAGCAGCCCGGGACTTGGCTACGAGCAGTACTTC. Filled out from reference TRBV9 and TRBJ2-7, the complete variable domain reads DSGVTQTPKHLITATGQRVTLRCSPRSGDLSVYWYQQSLDQGLQFLIQYYNGEERAKGNILERFSAQQFPDLHSELNLSSLELGDSALYFCASSPGLGYEQYFGPGTRLTVT.

The chain has TRBV18 and TRBJ1-3; 7 bases match TRBD1. J gave up 4 bases and V 4 bases, and 1 base lay outside the gene matches. This CDR3 contains 13 residues. CDR1 and CDR2 from the germline V gene are KGHSH and LQKENI. The CDR3, as DNA: TGTGCCAGCTCACAGGGGGCCGGAAACACCATATATTTT. Amino acids: CASSQGAGNTIYF.

This clone was counted a single time. This chain links TRBV4-2 with TRBJ1-2; TRBD1 agrees at 10 bases. V trimming: 5 bases; J trimming: 1 base; junction bases outside the gene matches: 4. CDR1 is LGHNA and CDR2 is YNFKEQ in the germline V gene. This CDR3 is built from 15 residues. The CDR3 coding sequence is TGTGCCAGCAGCGAAGGGACAGGGGTTAACTATGGCTACACCTTC. Amino acids: CASSEGTGVNYGYTF.

The chain joins TRBV4-1 to TRBJ2-7; 10 bases are shared with TRBD2. The germline V gene encodes CDR1 MGHRA and CDR2 YSYEKL. The trim removed 0 bases at V and 6 bases at J, leaving 8 bases unmatched. The CDR3 is 16 amino acids. Written as DNA, the CDR3 is TGCGCCAGCAGCCAAGATAAAGGCCTAGCGGGAGTCGAGCAGTACTTC. Translated: CASSQDKGLAGVEQYF.

This rearrangement joins TRBV9 to TRBJ2-7, with D perhaps given as TRBD1 or TRBD2 (6 bases each). CDR1 SGDLS and CDR2 YYNGEE come from the germline V gene. CDR3 length: 13 residues. V was trimmed by 0 bases and J by 9 bases, leaving 13 bases between them. The CDR3 loop is CASSVEGGPVQYF. The CDR3 nucleotides are TGTGCCAGCAGCGTAGAGGGGGGCCCTGTGCAGTACTTC.

The V and J genes are TRBV2 and TRBJ1-1, with D perhaps matching TRBD1 (6 bases). V was shortened by 9 bases and J by 1 base, with 15 bases between the two germline ends. The CDR3 is 14 residues long. Germline loops: CDR1 SNHLY, CDR2 FYNNEI. The CDR3 nucleotides are TGTGCCAGTTCTCAGGGGCGGGGGAACACTGAAGCTTTCTTT. Translating it yields CASSQGRGNTEAFF. The entire variable domain, with the rest obtained from reference TRBV2 and TRBJ1-1, is as follows: EPEVTQTPSHQVTQMGQEVILRCVPISNHLYFYWYRQILGQKVEFLVSFYNNEISEKSEIFDDQFSVERPDGSNFTLKIRSTKLEDSAMYFCASSQGRGNTEAFFGQGTRLTVV.

In nucleotides, the CDR3 is TGTGCCAGCAAGGACACCTCGAACACCGGGGAGCTGTTTTTT. Translation gives CASKDTSNTGELFF. The chain couples TRBV2 to TRBJ2-2; a possible D gene is TRBD1 (5 bases). Trimming left V 7 bases short and J 0 bases short, with 9 bases between. CDR3 length equals 14 residues. Germline V gives CDR1 SNHLY, CDR2 FYNNEI.

The genes are TRBV13 and TRBJ2-3; D remains unclear. V lost 6 bases and J 6 bases, leaving 13 bases between the germline ends. This CDR3 has 13 residues. From germline, CDR1 is PRHDT and CDR2 FYEKMQ (reference sequence). The CDR3 nucleotides are TGTGCCAGCAGGCCGAACGCAGTCGATACGCAGTATTTT. Its translation is CASRPNAVDTQYF.

This rearrangement joins TRBV7-8 to TRBJ2-3; no reliable D call. Trimming cost V 5 bases and J 6 bases, with 9 bases left between them. This CDR3 contains 12 residues. Germline V gene lookup returns CDR1 SGHVS and CDR2 FQNEAQ. The CDR3 DNA reads as TGTGCCAGCAGCCGGGTGAAGGATACGCAGTATTTT. This gives the protein CASSRVKDTQYF.

This sequence joins TRBV27 and TRBJ2-2, with unresolved D. Germline V lookup: CDR1 MNHEY, CDR2 SMNVEV (reference sequence). Trimming took 3 bases from V and 1 from J, leaving 6 bases between them. The CDR3 is 14 residues long. The CDR3 nucleotides read TGTGCCAGCAGTTTTGTGGGGAACACCGGGGAGCTGTTTTTT. It codes for CASSFVGNTGELFF.

The chain recombines TRBV5-4 with TRBJ1-1; D is undetermined. The CDR3 length is 14 residues. Between the trimmed V and J ends, which lost 0 bases and 5 bases, there was a span of 11 bases. Germline V gene lookup returns CDR1 SGHNT and CDR2 YYREEE (reference sequence). The CDR3 coding sequence is TGTGCCAGCAGCTTGGGGACGGAGGGAACTGAAGCTTTCTTT. Amino acids: CASSLGTEGTEAFF.

The chain joins TRBV4-2 to TRBJ1-2; possible D gene TRBD1, 5 bases. This CDR3 spans 15 amino acids. Trimming left V 1 base short and J 3 bases short, with 12 bases between. Germline CDR1 and CDR2: LGHNA and YNFKEQ. CDR3 sequence: CASSQGVGGDYGYTF. DNA for the CDR3: TGTGCCAGCAGCCAAGGGGTGGGGGGTGACTATGGCTACACCTTC.

V gene TRBV4-2 combines with J gene TRBJ1-2, with D possibly being TRBD1 (5 bases). CDR1 and CDR2 from the germline V gene are LGHNA and YNFKEQ. The CDR3 consists of 15 residues. V shed 0 bases and J shed 8 bases, with 16 bases lying between them. The CDR3 DNA is TGTGCCAGCAGCCAAGAGGGGCCGGGGAGGAGAGGCTACACCTTC. This sequence encodes CASSQEGPGRRGYTF.

The chain links TRBV5-4 to TRBJ2-4; perhaps TRBD1 as D (6 bases). In germline, CDR1 is SGHNT, CDR2 YYREEE (reference sequence). The CDR3 loop spans 14 amino acids. V lost 1 base to trimming and J lost 8 bases, with 13 bases between them. The CDR3 DNA follows: TGTGCCAGCAGCTTGACAGGGTCCGAAGACATTCAGTACTTC. It codes for CASSLTGSEDIQYF.

Written as DNA, the CDR3 is TGTGCCAGCAGTTACTCATCGAGGCAGGGAAATGGCTACACCTTC. Residues: CASSYSSRQGNGYTF. V and J are TRBV6-6 and TRBJ1-2; TRBD1 might be the D (5 bases). Germline V CDR1 and CDR2: MNHNY, SVGAGI (reference sequence). V lost 0 bases and J lost 6, with 14 bases in between. The CDR3 loop spans 15 amino acids.

The chain links TRBV5-4 to TRBJ2-1; 8 nucleotides line up with TRBD1. V gave up 3 bases and J gave up 8 bases; unmatched junction bases: 10. There are 15 residues in the CDR3. Germline CDR1 and CDR2: SGHNT and YYREEE (reference sequence). The CDR3 nucleotides read TGTGCCAGCAGCTCTTCAGGGGGCGCGAGATATGAGCAGTTCTTC. Translation: CASSSSGGARYEQFF.